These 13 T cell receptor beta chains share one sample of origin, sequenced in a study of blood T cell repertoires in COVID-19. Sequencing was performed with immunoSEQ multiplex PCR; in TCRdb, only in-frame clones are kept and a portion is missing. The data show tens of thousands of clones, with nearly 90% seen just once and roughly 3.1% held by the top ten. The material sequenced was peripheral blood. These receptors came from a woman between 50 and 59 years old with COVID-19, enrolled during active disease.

CDR3 sequence (DNA): TGTGCCAGCAGTTACCAGACAGGGGTGGGCAATGAGCAGTTCTTC. It yields the protein CASSYQTGVGNEQFF. The chain combines TRBV6-5 with TRBJ2-1; 8 nucleotides agree with TRBD1. Trimming removed 2 bases from V and 6 bases from J; junction bases left unmatched: 6. Germline CDR1 and CDR2: MNHEY and SVGAGI. This CDR3 region has 15 residues.

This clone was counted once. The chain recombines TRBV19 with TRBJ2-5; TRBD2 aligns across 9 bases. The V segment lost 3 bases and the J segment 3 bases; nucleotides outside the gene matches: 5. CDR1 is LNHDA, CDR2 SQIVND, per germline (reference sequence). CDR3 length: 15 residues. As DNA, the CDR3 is TGTGCCAGTAGTATGAGCGGCGGGAGGGAAGAGACCCAGTACTTC. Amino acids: CASSMSGGREETQYF.

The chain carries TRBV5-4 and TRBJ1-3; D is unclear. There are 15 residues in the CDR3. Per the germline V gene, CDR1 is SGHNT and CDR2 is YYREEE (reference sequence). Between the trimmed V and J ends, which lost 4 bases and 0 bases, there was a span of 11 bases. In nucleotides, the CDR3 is TGTGCCAGCAGCCTCGACTTGGTCTCTGGAAACACCATATATTTT. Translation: CASSLDLVSGNTIYF.

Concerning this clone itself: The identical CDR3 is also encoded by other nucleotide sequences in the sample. The CDR3 DNA sequence: TGTGCCAGCAGCTTCCTGGACAGGGACGGCTACACCTTC. Amino acids: CASSFLDRDGYTF. The chain has TRBV5-6 and TRBJ1-2; 8 bases fit TRBD1. The CDR3 extends over 13 amino acids. Germline V gives CDR1 SGHDT, CDR2 YYEEEE. V dropped 2 bases and J dropped 8; count of bases not matched to a gene: 5.

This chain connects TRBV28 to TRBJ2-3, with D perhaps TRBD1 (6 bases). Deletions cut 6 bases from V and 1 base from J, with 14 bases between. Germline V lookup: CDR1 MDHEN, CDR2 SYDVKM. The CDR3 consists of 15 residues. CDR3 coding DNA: TGTGCCAGCAGACCTACAGGGCCTCGCACAGATACGCAGTATTTT. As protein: CASRPTGPRTDTQYF.

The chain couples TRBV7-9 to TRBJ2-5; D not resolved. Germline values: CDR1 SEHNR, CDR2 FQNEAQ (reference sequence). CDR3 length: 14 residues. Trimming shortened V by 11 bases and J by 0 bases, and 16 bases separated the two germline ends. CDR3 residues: CAHEMTEDQETQYF. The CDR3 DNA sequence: TGTGCCCACGAGATGACCGAGGACCAAGAGACCCAGTACTTC.

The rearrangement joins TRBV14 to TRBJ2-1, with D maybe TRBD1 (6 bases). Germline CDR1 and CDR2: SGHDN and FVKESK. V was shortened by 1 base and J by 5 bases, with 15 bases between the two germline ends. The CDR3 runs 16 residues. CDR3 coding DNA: TGTGCCAGCAGCCAAGGGGGTCCGGGACAAAACAATGAGCAGTTCTTC. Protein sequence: CASSQGGPGQNNEQFF. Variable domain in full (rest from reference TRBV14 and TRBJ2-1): EAGVTQFPSHSVIEKGQTVTLRCDPISGHDNLYWYRRVMGKEIKFLLHFVKESKQDESGMPNNRFLAERTGGTYSTLKVQPAELEDSGVYFCASSQGGPGQNNEQFFGPGTRLTVL.

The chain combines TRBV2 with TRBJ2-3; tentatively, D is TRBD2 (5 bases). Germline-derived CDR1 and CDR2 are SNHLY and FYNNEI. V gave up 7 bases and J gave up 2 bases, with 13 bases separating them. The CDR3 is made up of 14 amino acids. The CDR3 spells CASIAGAHTDTQYF. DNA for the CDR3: TGTGCCAGCATTGCGGGCGCCCACACAGATACGCAGTATTTT.

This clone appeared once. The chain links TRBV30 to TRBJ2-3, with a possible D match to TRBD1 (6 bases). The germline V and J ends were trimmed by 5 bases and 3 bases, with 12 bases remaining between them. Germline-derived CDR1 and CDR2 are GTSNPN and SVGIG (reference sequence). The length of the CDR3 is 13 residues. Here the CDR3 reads CAWCWQGTDTQYF. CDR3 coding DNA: TGTGCCTGGTGCTGGCAGGGGACAGATACGCAGTATTTT.

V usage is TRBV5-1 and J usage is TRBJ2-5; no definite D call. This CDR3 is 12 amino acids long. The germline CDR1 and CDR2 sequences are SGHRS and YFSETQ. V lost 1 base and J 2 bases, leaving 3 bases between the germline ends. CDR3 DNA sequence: TGCGCCAGCAGCTTGCGGCAAGAGACCCAGTACTTC. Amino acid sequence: CASSLRQETQYF.

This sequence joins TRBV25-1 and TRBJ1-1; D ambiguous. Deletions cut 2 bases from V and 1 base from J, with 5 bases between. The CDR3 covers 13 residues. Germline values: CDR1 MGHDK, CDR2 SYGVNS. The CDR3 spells CASSEGRNTEAFF. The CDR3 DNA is TGTGCCAGCAGTGAAGGCAGGAACACTGAAGCTTTCTTT.

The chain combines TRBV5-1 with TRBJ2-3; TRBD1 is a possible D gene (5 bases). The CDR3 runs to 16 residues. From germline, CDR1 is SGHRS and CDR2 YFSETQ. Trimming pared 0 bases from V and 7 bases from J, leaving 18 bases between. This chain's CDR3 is CASSLAPGLSGNTQYF. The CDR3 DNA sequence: TGCGCCAGCAGCTTGGCCCCAGGGCTGAGTGGAAATACGCAGTATTTT.

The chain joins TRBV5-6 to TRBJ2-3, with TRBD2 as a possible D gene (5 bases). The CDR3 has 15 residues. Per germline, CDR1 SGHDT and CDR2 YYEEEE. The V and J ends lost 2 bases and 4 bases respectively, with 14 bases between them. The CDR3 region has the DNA TGTGCCAGCAGCTTCGGCCTAGCCCTTGCAGATACGCAGTATTTT. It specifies CASSFGLALADTQYF.